This T cell receptor (beta chain) was retrieved from a study of OX40 agonist ivuxolimab in advanced cancers. Study-wide results and caveats: There was clonal expansion of CD4+ and CD8+ blood T cells by week 6 at 0.1 to 3.0 mg/kg.

Sampling times: baseline, cycle 4 day 1, cycle 7 day 1. With 3 bases clipped from V and 3 bases from J, the junction kept 5 bases outside the gene matches. The CDR3 length is 15 residues. Per germline, CDR1 SGHNT and CDR2 YENEEA. Only in-frame clones appear in the TCRdb table, and some are missing; sequencing was by immunoSEQ multiplex PCR. The profile shows around 80,000 clones, about 80% of them singletons. About this clone: The antigen remains unidentified.

The material was CD4+ or CD8+ T cells sorted from blood, obtained in a trial of the OX40 agonist ivuxolimab. The rearrangement uses TRBV11-3 and TRBJ2-7; 10 bases fit TRBD2. The clonotype originates from an adult with an advanced solid tumor such as melanoma, head and neck, liver or kidney cancer. The CDR3 region has the DNA TGTGCCAGCAGCTTTAGCGGGAGGCCCTTCTACGAGCAGTACTTC. Its protein product is CASSFSGRPFYEQYF.